This TCR beta chain was found in a study of blood T cell repertoires in COVID-19. Across the whole study: The samples span acute and convalescent COVID-19 from the United States, Italy and Spain.

The repertoire was sequenced with immunoSEQ multiplex PCR; TCRdb's copy has only in-frame clones and lacks some. The data show roughly 120,000 clones, roughly 85% seen once. The CDR3 totals 13 residues. V was pared by 4 bases and J by 1 base, with 5 bases between. Germline CDR1 and CDR2: SGHDT and YYEEEE. Specimen: peripheral blood. The clonotype originates from a young man with acute or convalescent COVID-19. The chain couples TRBV5-6 to TRBJ2-2, with D unresolved. CDR3 region: CASSAQNTGELFF. In DNA form, the CDR3 reads TGTGCCAGCAGCGCACAGAACACCGGGGAGCTGTTTTTT.